A selection of T cell receptor beta chains follows, all from one sample in a study of blood T cell repertoires in COVID-19. Assay used: immunoSEQ multiplex PCR; TCRdb lists only in-frame clones, some missing. The sample has 80,000 to 100,000 clones; roughly 80% are singletons. Source material: peripheral blood. These receptors all stem from a human donor in a cohort sampled during active COVID-19. Each CDR3 is given with its conserved first and last residue. D genes are given only for firm matches. Clone size is not always given. Where it is, it says once, few, many or a class for expanded clones.

>TRBV5-1|.|.|TRBJ1-1
CASSLAGPMNTEAFF
TGCGCCAGCAGCTTGGCAGGCCCTATGAACACTGAAGCTTTCTTT
>TRBV7-9|.|.|TRBJ2-7
CASSSEGLPGVEQYF
TGTGCCAGCAGCTCGGAGGGCCTCCCTGGGGTGGAGCAGTACTTC
>TRBV15|.|.|TRBJ1-3
CATREPPGNTIYF
TGTGCCACCAGGGAGCCCCCGGGAAACACCATATATTTT
>TRBV27|.|TRBD2|TRBJ2-7
CASRPGLAGGKGEQYF
TGTGCCAGCAGACCAGGACTAGCGGGAGGGAAGGGCGAGCAGTACTTC
>TRBV19|.|.|TRBJ1-4
CASSWESRANEKLFF
TGTGCCAGCAGTTGGGAGAGCAGAGCTAATGAAAAACTGTTTTTT
>TRBV7-9|.|.|TRBJ1-1
CASSLGETEAFF
TGTGCCAGCAGCTTAGGGGAGACTGAAGCTTTCTTT
>TRBV15|.|TRBD1|TRBJ2-1
CATSRGGTGEGRYNEQFF
TGTGCCACCAGCAGAGGAGGGACAGGGGAGGGTCGTTACAATGAGCAGTTCTTC
>TRBV6-4|once|TRBD2|TRBJ2-1
CASSEASGRFAYNEQFF
TGTGCCAGCAGTGAAGCTAGCGGGAGATTCGCCTACAATGAGCAGTTCTTC
>TRBV18|.|.|TRBJ2-3
CASSPLVGISADTQYF
TGTGCCAGCTCACCACTTGTCGGGATTAGCGCAGATACGCAGTATTTT
>TRBV19|.|.|TRBJ1-1
CASSIGSRAATEAFF
TGTGCCAGTAGTATAGGATCCAGGGCGGCCACTGAAGCTTTCTTT
>TRBV27|.|.|TRBJ2-5
CASSPAGLQETQYF
TGTGCCAGCAGTCCGGCGGGCCTCCAAGAGACCCAGTACTTC
>TRBV12-5|.|.|TRBJ1-1
CASGGDIMNTEAFF
TGTGCTAGTGGTGGGGACATCATGAACACTGAAGCTTTCTTT
>TRBV5-6|.|.|TRBJ2-4
CASSLGQAKNIQYF
TGTGCCAGCAGCTTGGGACAAGCCAAAAACATTCAGTACTTC
>TRBV6-5|once|.|TRBJ1-1
CASRNQGEAFF
TGTGCCAGCAGAAACCAGGGTGAAGCTTTCTTT
>TRBV19|.|TRBD1|TRBJ2-7
CASSLRDRGSYEQYF
TGTGCCAGTAGTCTCCGGGACAGGGGCTCCTACGAGCAGTACTTC
>TRBV10-2|.|.|TRBJ1-6
CASSGADEDSPLHF
TGCGCCAGCAGTGGGGCAGATGAAGATTCACCCCTCCACTTT
>TRBV30|.|.|TRBJ1-1
CAWSVLRLNTEAFF
TGTGCCTGGAGTGTACTCAGGTTGAACACTGAAGCTTTCTTT
>TRBV7-9|.|.|TRBJ1-1
CASSLTQVNTEAFF
TGTGCCAGCAGCCTGACACAGGTGAACACTGAAGCTTTCTTT
>TRBV5-1|.|.|TRBJ1-1
CASSLGTEFEAFF
TGCGCCAGCAGCTTGGGGACAGAATTTGAAGCTTTCTTT
>TRBV5-8|.|TRBD1|TRBJ1-5
CASSQTGGGNQPQHF
TGTGCCAGCAGCCAGACAGGGGGAGGCAATCAGCCCCAGCATTTT
>TRBV6-6|once|.|TRBJ1-2
CASTVTPADYGYTF
TGTGCCAGCACGGTCACTCCCGCCGACTATGGCTACACCTTC
>TRBV15|.|TRBD1|TRBJ1-2
CATSRGQIAGYTF
TGTGCCACCAGCCGGGGACAGATTGCTGGCTACACCTTC
>TRBV30|.|TRBD1|TRBJ2-5
CASHLNRGETQYF
TGTGCCTCCCACCTGAACAGGGGAGAGACCCAGTACTTC
>TRBV7-6|.|.|TRBJ1-3
CASSLAGDTIYF
TGTGCCAGCAGCTTAGCTGGAGACACCATATATTTT
>TRBV12-3/TRBV12-4|few|.|TRBJ2-7
CASSRGYEQYF
TGTGCCAGCAGTCGAGGGTACGAGCAGTACTTC
>TRBV2|.|.|TRBJ2-7
CASSINSYEQYF
TGTGCCAGCAGTATCAACTCCTACGAGCAGTACTTC
>TRBV4-2|.|.|TRBJ2-3
CASSQAYSTDTQYF
TGTGCCAGCAGCCAAGCCTACAGCACAGATACGCAGTATTTT
>TRBV2|.|.|TRBJ1-2
CASSEGAGQRGYTF
TGTGCCAGCAGTGAAGGGGCAGGGCAGCGTGGCTACACCTTC
>TRBV9|.|TRBD2|TRBJ2-3
CASSVSGREADTQYF
TGTGCCAGCAGCGTCAGCGGGAGGGAAGCAGATACGCAGTATTTT
>TRBV16|.|.|TRBJ2-7
CASSQGQRLGTYEQYF
TGTGCCAGCAGCCAAGGACAGCGGTTAGGGACCTACGAGCAGTACTTC
>TRBV28|.|TRBD2|TRBJ2-5
CASNRAGQETQYF
TGTGCCAGCAATCGAGCGGGACAAGAGACCCAGTACTTC
>TRBV5-1|few|TRBD2|TRBJ2-7
CASSFLLAGGYEQYF
TGCGCCAGCAGCTTCCTACTAGCGGGAGGCTACGAGCAGTACTTC
>TRBV2|.|.|TRBJ2-7
CASRQDLTGSYEQYF
TGTGCCAGCAGGCAGGATCTAACAGGCTCCTACGAGCAGTACTTC
>TRBV5-1|once|.|TRBJ2-7
CASSWDGSGSYEQYF
TGCGCCAGCAGTTGGGACGGGAGTGGGTCCTACGAGCAGTACTTC
>TRBV9|.|TRBD1|TRBJ1-6
CASSPDRANSPLHF
TGTGCCAGCAGCCCAGACAGGGCAAATTCACCCCTCCACTTT
>TRBV12-5|.|.|TRBJ2-7
CASGLSTGSVYF
TGTGCTAGTGGTTTGTCCACAGGGAGTGTGTACTTC
>TRBV18|.|.|TRBJ2-7
CASSLTLTAGDEQYF
TGTGCCAGCTCCCTCACACTCACCGCCGGGGACGAGCAGTACTTC
>TRBV7-9|.|.|TRBJ1-1
CASSSLGTRNTEAFF
TGTGCCAGCAGCTCCCTCGGGACAAGGAACACTGAAGCTTTCTTT
>TRBV19|.|.|TRBJ2-2
CASSDRPNTGELFF
TGTGCCAGTAGTGACAGACCGAACACCGGGGAGCTGTTTTTT
>TRBV6-5|.|.|TRBJ2-7
CASSYGQGLLYEQYF
TGTGCCAGCAGTTACGGGCAGGGCCTCCTCTACGAGCAGTACTTC
>TRBV11-2|.|TRBD1|TRBJ1-1
CASSHGDRGAEAFF
TGTGCCAGCAGCCACGGGGACAGGGGCGCTGAAGCTTTCTTT
>TRBV28|.|TRBD1|TRBJ1-6
CASDRENSPLHF
TGTGCCAGCGACAGGGAGAATTCACCCCTCCACTTT
>TRBV27|once|TRBD2|TRBJ2-3
CASSSFSGSSTDTQYF
TGTGCCAGCAGCTCCTTTAGCGGGTCCAGCACAGATACGCAGTATTTT
>TRBV28|few|TRBD1|TRBJ1-2
CATGQGAYGYTF
TGTGCCACCGGACAGGGGGCTTATGGCTACACCTTC
>TRBV4-2|.|.|TRBJ2-2
CASSQEPGGELFF
TGTGCCAGCAGCCAAGAACCCGGGGGGGAGCTGTTTTTT
>TRBV25-1|.|TRBD1|TRBJ2-2
CASSAATGFWELFF
TGTGCCAGCAGTGCAGCGACAGGGTTTTGGGAGCTGTTTTTT
>TRBV29-1|few|.|TRBJ1-1
CSVKGTRADTEAFF
TGCAGCGTGAAAGGGACAAGGGCCGATACTGAAGCTTTCTTT
>TRBV2|once|.|TRBJ1-6
CASSEDSTSSYNSPLHF
TGTGCCAGCAGTGAAGACTCCACGAGCTCCTATAATTCACCCCTCCACTTT
>TRBV19|.|TRBD2|TRBJ2-1
CASSMRVVRGNEQFF
TGTGCCAGTAGTATGAGGGTAGTGCGGGGGAATGAGCAGTTCTTC
>TRBV5-1|.|TRBD2|TRBJ2-5
CASSQGLAGGETQYF
TGCGCCAGCAGCCAGGGACTAGCGGGAGGGGAGACCCAGTACTTC
>TRBV7-3|.|.|TRBJ2-2
CASSSREGSGYTGELFF
TGTGCCAGCAGCTCCCGCGAGGGTAGCGGATACACCGGGGAGCTGTTTTTT
>TRBV7-3|.|.|TRBJ2-5
CASSLGRSETQYF
TGTGCCAGCAGCCTAGGTCGGAGCGAGACCCAGTACTTC
>TRBV9|once|TRBD2|TRBJ2-7
CASSVQAGPSYEQYF
TGTGCCAGCAGCGTCCAAGCGGGGCCTTCCTACGAGCAGTACTTC
>TRBV6-6|.|TRBD1|TRBJ2-7
CASTLDRESSKYF
TGTGCCAGCACCCTGGACAGGGAAAGTTCGAAGTACTTC
>TRBV6-5|once|.|TRBJ1-5
CASSRQTGNQPQHF
TGTGCCAGCAGTCGACAAACAGGGAATCAGCCCCAGCATTTT